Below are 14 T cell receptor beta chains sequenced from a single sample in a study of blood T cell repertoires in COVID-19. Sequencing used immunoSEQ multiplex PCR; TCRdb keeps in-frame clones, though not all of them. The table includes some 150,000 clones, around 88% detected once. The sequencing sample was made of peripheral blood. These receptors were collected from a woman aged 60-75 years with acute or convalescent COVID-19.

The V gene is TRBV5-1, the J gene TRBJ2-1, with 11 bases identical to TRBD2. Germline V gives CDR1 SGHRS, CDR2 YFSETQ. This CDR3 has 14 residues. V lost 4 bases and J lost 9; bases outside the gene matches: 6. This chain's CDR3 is CASSHPLAGVEQFF. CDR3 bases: TGCGCCAGCAGCCACCCACTAGCGGGGGTTGAGCAGTTCTTC.

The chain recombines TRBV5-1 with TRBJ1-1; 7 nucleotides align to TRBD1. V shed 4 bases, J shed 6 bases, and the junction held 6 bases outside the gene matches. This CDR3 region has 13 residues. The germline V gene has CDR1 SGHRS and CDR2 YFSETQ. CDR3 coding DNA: TGCGCCAGCAGCGTGTACAGGGGTGCTGAAGCTTTCTTT. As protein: CASSVYRGAEAFF.

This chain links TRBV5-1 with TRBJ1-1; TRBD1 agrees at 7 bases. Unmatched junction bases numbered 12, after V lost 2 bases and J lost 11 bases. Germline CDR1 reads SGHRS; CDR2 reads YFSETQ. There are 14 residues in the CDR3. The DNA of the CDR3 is TGCGCCAGCAGCTTCGGCAGGGGGGTCGGTGGGGCTTTCTTT. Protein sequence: CASSFGRGVGGAFF.

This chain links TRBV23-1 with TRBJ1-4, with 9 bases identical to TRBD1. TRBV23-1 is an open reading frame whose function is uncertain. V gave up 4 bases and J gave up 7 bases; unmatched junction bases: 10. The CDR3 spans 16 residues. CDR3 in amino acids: CASSLNGQGLGEKLFF. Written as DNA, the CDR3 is TGCGCCAGCAGTCTAAACGGACAGGGGTTAGGTGAAAAACTGTTTTTT.

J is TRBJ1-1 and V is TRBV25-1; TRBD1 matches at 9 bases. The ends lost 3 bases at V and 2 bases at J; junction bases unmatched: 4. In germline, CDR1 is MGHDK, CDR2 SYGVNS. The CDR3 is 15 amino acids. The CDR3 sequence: CASSDDRGLNTEAFF. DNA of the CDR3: TGTGCCAGCAGTGATGACAGGGGGTTAAACACTGAAGCTTTCTTT.

This CDR3 reads CASRLERGARGPQHF. The DNA of the CDR3 is TGTGCCAGCAGGCTTGAACGGGGAGCCAGGGGACCCCAGCATTTT. The chain joins TRBV2 to TRBJ1-5, with D tentatively TRBD1 (6 bases). CDR3 length: 15 residues. Germline assignment: CDR1 SNHLY and CDR2 FYNNEI. Trimming took off 6 bases at V and 10 bases at J, with 22 bases between the two ends. The full variable domain, with the rest looked up from reference TRBV2 and TRBJ1-5, is EPEVTQTPSHQVTQMGQEVILRCVPISNHLYFYWYRQILGQKVEFLVSFYNNEISEKSEIFDDQFSVERPDGSNFTLKIRSTKLEDSAMYFCASRLERGARGPQHFGDGTRLSIL.

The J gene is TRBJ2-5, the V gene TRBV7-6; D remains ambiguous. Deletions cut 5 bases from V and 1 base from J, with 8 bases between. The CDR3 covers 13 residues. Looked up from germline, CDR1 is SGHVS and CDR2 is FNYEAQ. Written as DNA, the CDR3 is TGTGCCAGCAGCACGCTAATCCAAGAGACCCAGTACTTC. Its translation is CASSTLIQETQYF.

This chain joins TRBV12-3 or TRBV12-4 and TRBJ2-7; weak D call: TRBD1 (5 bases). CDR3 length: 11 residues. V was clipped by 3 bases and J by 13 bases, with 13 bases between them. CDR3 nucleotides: TGTGCCAGCAGTTTTAGGGCAGGGTTATACTTC. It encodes CASSFRAGLYF.

The CDR3 DNA is TGCGCCAGCAGCTCCCTACAGGGTGCTTCCTACGAGCAGTACTTC. Its protein is CASSSLQGASYEQYF. The V call is TRBV5-1, the J call TRBJ2-7; possibly TRBD1 for D (6 bases). CDR3 length: 15 amino acids. Trimming pared 3 bases from V and 1 base from J, leaving 14 bases between. Per the germline V gene, CDR1 is SGHRS and CDR2 is YFSETQ.

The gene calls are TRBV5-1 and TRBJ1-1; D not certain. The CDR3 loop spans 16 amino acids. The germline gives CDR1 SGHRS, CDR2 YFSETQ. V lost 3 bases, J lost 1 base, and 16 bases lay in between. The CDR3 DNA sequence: TGCGCCAGCAGCTGGACTTCACTAGGATCGAACACTGAAGCTTTCTTT. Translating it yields CASSWTSLGSNTEAFF.

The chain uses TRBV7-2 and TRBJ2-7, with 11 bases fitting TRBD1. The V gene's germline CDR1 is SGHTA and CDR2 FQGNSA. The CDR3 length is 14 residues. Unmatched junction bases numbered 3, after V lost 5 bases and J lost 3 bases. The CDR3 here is CASSPGTGGYEQYF. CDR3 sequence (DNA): TGTGCCAGCAGCCCAGGGACAGGGGGCTACGAGCAGTACTTC.

CDR3: CASSYSRQVYNEQFF. The CDR3 coding sequence is TGTGCCAGCAGTTACTCGAGACAGGTTTACAATGAGCAGTTCTTC. The chain combines TRBV6-2 or TRBV6-3 with TRBJ2-1, with D perhaps matching TRBD1 (6 bases). Trimming took off 0 bases at V and 4 bases at J, with 10 bases between the two ends. The CDR3 loop spans 15 amino acids. Germline lookup yields CDR1 MNHEY and CDR2 SVGEGT.

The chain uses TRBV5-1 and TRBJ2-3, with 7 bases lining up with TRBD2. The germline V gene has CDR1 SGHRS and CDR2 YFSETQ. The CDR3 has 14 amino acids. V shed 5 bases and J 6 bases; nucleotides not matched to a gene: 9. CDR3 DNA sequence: TGCGCCAGCAGTCTAGCGGCGGATACTGATACGCAGTATTTT. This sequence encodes CASSLAADTDTQYF. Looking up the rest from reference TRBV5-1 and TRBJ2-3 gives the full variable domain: KAGVTQTPRYLIKTRGQQVTLSCSPISGHRSVSWYQQTPGQGLQFLFEYFSETQRNKGNFPGRFSGRQFSNSRSEMNVSTLELGDSALYLCASSLAADTDTQYFGPGTRLTVL.

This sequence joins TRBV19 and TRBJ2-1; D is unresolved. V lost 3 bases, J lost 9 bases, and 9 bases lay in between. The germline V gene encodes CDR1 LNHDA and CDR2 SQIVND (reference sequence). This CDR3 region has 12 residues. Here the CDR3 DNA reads TGTGCCAGTAGTATGCTGGTCGGTGAGCAGTTCTTC. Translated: CASSMLVGEQFF.